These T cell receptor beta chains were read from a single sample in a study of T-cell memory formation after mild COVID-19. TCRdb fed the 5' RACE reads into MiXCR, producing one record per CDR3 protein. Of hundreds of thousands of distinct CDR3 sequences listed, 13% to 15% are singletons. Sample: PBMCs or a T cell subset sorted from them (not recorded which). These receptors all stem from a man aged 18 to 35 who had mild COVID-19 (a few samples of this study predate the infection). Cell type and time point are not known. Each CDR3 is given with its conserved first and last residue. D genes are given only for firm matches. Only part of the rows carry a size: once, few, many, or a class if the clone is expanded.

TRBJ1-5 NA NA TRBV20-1 TGCAGTGCTAGGGCTGGGGCGAGCAATCAGCCCCAGCATTTT CSARAGASNQPQHF
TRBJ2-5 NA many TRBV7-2 TGTGCCAGCAGTACTACAGGCTTGGAGACCCAGTACTTC CASSTTGLETQYF
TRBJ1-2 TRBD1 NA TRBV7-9 TGTGCCAGCAGCACGGATCCGGGACAGCTTACTAACTATGGCTACACCTTC CASSTDPGQLTNYGYTF
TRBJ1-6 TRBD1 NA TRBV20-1 TGCAGTGCTAGAGATTTCTCACAGGGGGAAGGCTCCCTCCACTTT CSARDFSQGEGSLHF
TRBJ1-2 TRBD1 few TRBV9 TGTGCCAGCAGCGTTCCCGTCTCAGGGGGCTCCTATGGCTACACCTTC CASSVPVSGGSYGYTF
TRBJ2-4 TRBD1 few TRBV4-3 TGCGCCACCCACAATGACAGGGGCAGATCCAAAAACATTCAGTACTTC CATHNDRGRSKNIQYF
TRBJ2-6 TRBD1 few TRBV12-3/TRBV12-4 TGTGCCAGCACCCAGGGGGACAGGGCCTTCTCTGGGGCCAACGTCCTGACTTTC CASTQGDRAFSGANVLTF
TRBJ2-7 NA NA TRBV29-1 TGCAGCGTTGGTTGGGACAACCCCTACGAGCAGTACTTC CSVGWDNPYEQYF
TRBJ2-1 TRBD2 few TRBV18 TGTGCCAGCTCACCCGTCAGCGGGGAAGTTGAGCAGTTCTTC CASSPVSGEVEQFF
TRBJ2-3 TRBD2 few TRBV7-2 TGTGCCAGCAGCTTTCGGGTAGCGGGGGTGGATACGCAGTATTTT CASSFRVAGVDTQYF
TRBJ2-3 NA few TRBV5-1 TGCGCCAGCAGCTGGCCGGGTGTGACAGATACGCAGTATTTT CASSWPGVTDTQYF
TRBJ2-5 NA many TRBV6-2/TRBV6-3 TGTGCCAGCAGTGCCGAGGGGGGCCGCGAGACCCAGTACTTC CASSAEGGRETQYF
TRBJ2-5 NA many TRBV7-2 TGTGCCTCAGAGGGGGGATGGGAGACCCAGTACTTC CASEGGWETQYF
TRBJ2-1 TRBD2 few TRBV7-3 TGTGCCAGCAGCTTAAGTCCCATAGCGGGGGGGTACAATGAGCAGTTCTTC CASSLSPIAGGYNEQFF
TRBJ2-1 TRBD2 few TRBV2 TGTGCCAGCAGCTGGACTAGCGAGAGCTCCTACAATGAGCAGTTCTTC CASSWTSESSYNEQFF
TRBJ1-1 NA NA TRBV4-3 TGCGCCAGCAGCCAAGAGGGTCACTTGAACACTGAAGCTTTCTTT CASSQEGHLNTEAFF
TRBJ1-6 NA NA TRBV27 TGTGCCAGCAGTTTCTCCTGGGGGTCACCCCTCCACTTT CASSFSWGSPLHF
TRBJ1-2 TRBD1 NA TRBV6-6 TGTGCCAGCAGTCCAGACAGGGGAATGGGGGGCTACACCTTC CASSPDRGMGGYTF
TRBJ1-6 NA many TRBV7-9 TGTGCCAGCAGCTTTTCCCAGGATTCACCCCTCCACTTT CASSFSQDSPLHF
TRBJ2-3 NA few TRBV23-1 TGCGCCAGCAGTCAACACAGGGTTCAGACAGATACGCAGTATTTT CASSQHRVQTDTQYF
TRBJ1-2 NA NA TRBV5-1 TGCGCCAGCAGCCTGACTCGGGACGGGTATGGCTACACCTTC CASSLTRDGYGYTF
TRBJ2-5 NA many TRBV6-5 TGTGCCAGCAGTCACCGAGGGGGAGGAGAGACCCAGTACTTC CASSHRGGGETQYF
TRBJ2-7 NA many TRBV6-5 TGTGCCAGCAGTTCCCCCTACGAGCAGTACTTC CASSSPYEQYF
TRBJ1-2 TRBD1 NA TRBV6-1 TGTGCCAGCAGGGTCGTTCAAACAGGGGGAAACTATGGCTACACCTTC CASRVVQTGGNYGYTF
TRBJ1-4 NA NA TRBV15 TGTGCCACCAGCAGAGATAACAGGCGTGAAAAACTGTTTTTT CATSRDNRREKLFF
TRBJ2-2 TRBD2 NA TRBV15 TGTGCCACCAGCAGAGGACTAGCAAGGGCCGGGGAGCTGTTTTTT CATSRGLARAGELFF
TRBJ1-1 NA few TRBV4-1 TGCGCCAGCAGCCAAGCTCCCTCCACTGAAGCTTTCTTT CASSQAPSTEAFF
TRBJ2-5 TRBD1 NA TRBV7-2 TGTGCCAGCAGCTCCGGACAGGGGGCAAGGGAGACCCAGTACTTC CASSSGQGARETQYF
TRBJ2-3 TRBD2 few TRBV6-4 TGTGCCAGCAGTGACTCCAGCGGGGCTGCAGATACGCAGTATTTT CASSDSSGAADTQYF
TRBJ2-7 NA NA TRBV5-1 TGCGCCAGCAGACGCCGATTCGAGGAGCAGTACTTC CASRRRFEEQYF
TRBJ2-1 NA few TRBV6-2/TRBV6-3 TGTGCCAGCAGCCGAATCAGCTCCTACAATGAGCAGTTCTTC CASSRISSYNEQFF
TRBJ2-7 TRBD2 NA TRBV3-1 TGTGCCAGCAGTCGCAGTGCGGGGGGGATGGTCTACGAGCAGTACTTC CASSRSAGGMVYEQYF
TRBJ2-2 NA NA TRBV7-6 TGTGCCAGCAGCTTGTTTGACTTCGCGAACACCGGGGAGCTGTTTTTT CASSLFDFANTGELFF
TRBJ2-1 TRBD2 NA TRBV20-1 TGCAGTGCCCGCCCCGGACTAGTAGAGCAGTTCTTC CSARPGLVEQFF
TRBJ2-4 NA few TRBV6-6 TGTGCCAGCAGTTACTGGTGGGGGCCTTTAGCCAAAAACATTCAGTACTTC CASSYWWGPLAKNIQYF
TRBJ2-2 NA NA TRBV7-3 TGTGCCAGCAGCTTAAGGCAGGGCTCCGGGGAGCTGTTTTTT CASSLRQGSGELFF
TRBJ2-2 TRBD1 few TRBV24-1 TGTGCCACCGGACAGGGGTTCGGGGAGCTGTTTTTT CATGQGFGELFF
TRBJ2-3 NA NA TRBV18 TGTGCCAGCTCACCCTCCGAGGGGAGAACAGATACGCAGTATTTT CASSPSEGRTDTQYF
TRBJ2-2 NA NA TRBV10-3 TGTGCCATGAAAGAGAGGGAGATAGACCATGGTAACACCGGGGAGCTGTTTTTT CAMKEREIDHGNTGELFF
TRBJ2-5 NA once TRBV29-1 TGCAGCGCCGGGTGGTCCGAGGAGACCCAGTACTTC CSAGWSEETQYF
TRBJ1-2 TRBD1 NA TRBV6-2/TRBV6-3 TGTGCCAGCAGTTACTCGAGATGGACAGGGAAGCCCCAAAGCTATGGCTACACCTTC CASSYSRWTGKPQSYGYTF
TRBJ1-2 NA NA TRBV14 TGTGCCAGCAGCGAGCGGGGGGCAGCTGCTGGCTACACCTTC CASSERGAAAGYTF
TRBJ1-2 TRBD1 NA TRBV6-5 TGTGCCAGCAGTTACTCCGTACAGGGGTACTATGGCTACACCTTC CASSYSVQGYYGYTF
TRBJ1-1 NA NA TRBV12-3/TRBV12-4 TGTGCCAGCAGTTTTCATTCGCGGAATGAAGCTTTCTTT CASSFHSRNEAFF
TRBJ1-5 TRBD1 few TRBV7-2 TGTGCCAGCAGCATCCGGGCAGGGGGCTATCAGCCCCAGCATTTT CASSIRAGGYQPQHF
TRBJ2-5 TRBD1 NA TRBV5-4 TGTGCCAGCAGCTTGAGGACAGGGGAGACCCAGTACTTC CASSLRTGETQYF
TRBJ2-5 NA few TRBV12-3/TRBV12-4 TGTGCCAGCAGGTCCCAGCTCCAAGAGACCCAGTACTTC CASRSQLQETQYF
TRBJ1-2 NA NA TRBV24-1 TGTGCCACCAGTCCCCAGGGCGACTATGGCTACACCTTC CATSPQGDYGYTF
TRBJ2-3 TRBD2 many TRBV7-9 TGTGCCAGCAGCGCTCGGACTAGCGGCGATACGCAGTATTTT CASSARTSGDTQYF
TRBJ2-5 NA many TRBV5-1 TGCGCCAGCAGATCCGGGACGGAACAAGAGACCCAGTACTTC CASRSGTEQETQYF
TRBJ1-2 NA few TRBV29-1 TGCAGCGTTGACCGGCGGGATTATGGCTACACCTTC CSVDRRDYGYTF
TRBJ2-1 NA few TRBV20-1 TGCAGTGCTCCCCCCGGGAGCTCCTACAATGAGCAGTTCTTC CSAPPGSSYNEQFF
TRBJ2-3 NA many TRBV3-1 TGTGCCAGCAGCCAGGGGGGCGCCGATACGCAGTATTTT CASSQGGADTQYF
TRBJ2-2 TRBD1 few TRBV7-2 TGTGCCAGCAGCGGAGGACAGGAAATTAACACCGGGGAGCTGTTTTTT CASSGGQEINTGELFF
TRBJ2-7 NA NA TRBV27 TGTGCCAGCAGTTCAGGACTTACCTACGAGCAGTACTTC CASSSGLTYEQYF